This T cell receptor (beta chain) was recovered during a study of T-cell memory formation after mild COVID-19. Concerning this clonotype itself: Its antigen is not identified.

General study results and limits: Some clones that responded turned up in pre-infection memory, which suggests that cross-reactive memory joined in. The main location of contracting CD4+ clones was CM and EM, and that of contracting CD8+ clones was EMRA.

With constant-segment primers, 5'RACE yielded cDNA libraries of TCR alpha and TCR beta that carried sample barcodes and UMIs. TCRdb reprocessed the 5' RACE reads via MiXCR and lists one record per CDR3 protein. The sample gives under 200,000 distinct CDR3 sequences, about a third of which show up once; about 11% is in the top ten. This CDR3 spans 14 amino acids. V was cut by 4 bases and J by 0 bases, with 9 bases left in between. This chain joins TRBV12-3 or TRBV12-4 and TRBJ1-2; the D gene is possibly TRBD1 (6 bases). The receptor was isolated from an adult woman who had mild COVID-19 (a few samples of this study predate the infection). Cell type and time point are not known. Sequencing was carried out using PBMCs or a T cell subset sorted from them (not recorded which). The CDR3 DNA follows: TGTGCCAGCAGTTGGACAGTCTCTAACTATGGCTACACCTTC. This gives the protein CASSWTVSNYGYTF.